One and the same sample provided the 13 T cell receptor beta chains below, sequenced in a study of blood T cell repertoires in COVID-19. Repertoires were generated with immunoSEQ multiplex PCR, while TCRdb's copy carries only in-frame clones and drops some. Here the sample spans 110,000 or so clones, less than 90% being singletons. The sequenced material came from peripheral blood. Source of these receptors: a man aged 50-59 years with acute or convalescent COVID-19.

The chain couples TRBV7-2 to TRBJ2-1; tentatively, D is TRBD2 (6 bases). CDR1 SGHTA and CDR2 FQGNSA come from the germline V gene. This CDR3 is 15 amino acids long. V lost 1 base to trimming and J lost 8 bases, with 15 bases between them. The CDR3 here is CASSLGGVGRYEQFF. CDR3 DNA sequence: TGTGCCAGCAGCTTAGGGGGGGTCGGGAGATATGAGCAGTTCTTC.

V usage is TRBV2 and J usage is TRBJ1-4, with D uncertain. The CDR3 length is 15 residues. CDR1 is SNHLY and CDR2 is FYNNEI in the germline V gene. V was clipped by 1 base and J by 2 bases, with 8 bases between them. The CDR3 sequence is CASSEGRRTNEKLFF. The CDR3 DNA is TGTGCCAGCAGTGAAGGGAGGCGCACTAATGAAAAACTGTTTTTT.

The chain carries TRBV19 and TRBJ1-1; tentative D call: TRBD1 (5 bases). Trimming took 6 bases from V and 1 from J, leaving 15 bases between them. This CDR3 comprises 15 residues. The V gene's germline CDR1 is LNHDA and CDR2 SQIVND (reference sequence). CDR3 DNA: TGTGCCAGTAGCTTCCAGACAGAGAAGAACACTGAAGCTTTCTTT. This gives the protein CASSFQTEKNTEAFF.

J is TRBJ2-7 and V is TRBV27; TRBD1 might be the D (5 bases). V gave up 8 bases and J gave up 0 bases, with 14 bases separating them. Germline loops: CDR1 MNHEY, CDR2 SMNVEV (reference sequence). This CDR3 has 14 amino acids. The CDR3 DNA is TGTGCCAGCCAATTACAGGCCTACTCCTACGAGCAGTACTTC. Translating gives CASQLQAYSYEQYF.

This sequence joins TRBV18 and TRBJ2-5; D is perhaps TRBD2 (7 bases). The ends were cut back, 1 base at V and 5 bases at J, with 11 bases in the middle. Germline CDR1 and CDR2: KGHSH and LQKENI. The length of the CDR3 is 14 residues. The CDR3 bases are TGTGCCAGCTCACCACGAGGGGGGGAGGAGACCCAGTACTTC. It codes for CASSPRGGEETQYF.

This clone was recorded a few times. The chain combines TRBV7-9 with TRBJ2-7, with 7 bases matching TRBD2. CDR1 and CDR2 from the germline V gene are SEHNR and FQNEAQ (reference sequence). The V gene end was trimmed by 3 bases and the J gene end by 3 bases; junction bases not matched to a gene: 8. This CDR3 spans 15 amino acids. DNA for the CDR3: TGTGCCAGCAGCTTCGGGAGGAACAGAGTCTACGAGCAGTACTTC. Protein: CASSFGRNRVYEQYF.

The J gene is TRBJ2-7, the V gene TRBV13, with 9 bases matching TRBD2. This CDR3 region has 18 residues. Germline V gives CDR1 PRHDT, CDR2 FYEKMQ (reference sequence). With 4 bases clipped from V and 6 bases from J, the junction kept 19 bases outside the gene matches. CDR3 region: CASSSRGAGGPHIVEQYF. In nucleotides, the CDR3 is TGTGCCAGCAGCTCCCGTGGAGCGGGAGGTCCACACATCGTCGAGCAGTACTTC. The full variable domain, its missing parts supplied by reference TRBV13 and TRBJ2-7, is AAGVIQSPRHLIKEKRETATLKCYPIPRHDTVYWYQQGPGQDPQFLISFYEKMQSDKGSIPDRFSAQQFSDYHSELNMSSLELGDSALYFCASSSRGAGGPHIVEQYFGPGTRLTVT.

This clone was observed a single time. V is TRBV12-3 or TRBV12-4 and J is TRBJ1-2; D remains unclear. CDR3 length: 13 residues. V lost 8 bases, J lost 7 bases, and 17 bases lay in between. CDR3 sequence (DNA): TGTGCCAGCGCCCGCCGGGGATGGCGTGGCTACACCTTC. It codes for CASARRGWRGYTF.

The genes are TRBV24-1 and TRBJ1-2; perhaps TRBD1 as D (5 bases). The CDR3 is 14 residues long. The V end lost 2 bases, the J end lost 4 bases, and 10 bases lay between the germline ends. Looked up from germline, CDR1 is KGHDR and CDR2 is SFDVKD. This CDR3 is CATSDSTAAYGYTF. The DNA for the CDR3 is TGTGCCACCAGTGATTCGACAGCCGCCTATGGCTACACCTTC.

This rearrangement joins TRBV6-1 to TRBJ2-1, with D possibly TRBD1 on 5 matching bases. This CDR3 has 17 residues. Germline V gives CDR1 MNHNS, CDR2 SASEGT. V lost 3 bases and J 0 bases, leaving 15 bases between the germline ends. The CDR3 is CASSDDLGAYSYNEQFF. For the CDR3, the DNA is TGTGCCAGCAGTGACGACTTAGGGGCTTACTCCTACAATGAGCAGTTCTTC.

The chain joins TRBV7-9 to TRBJ2-3, with 8 nucleotides matching TRBD2. Unmatched junction bases numbered 10, after V lost 7 bases and J lost 4 bases. Per the germline V gene, CDR1 is SEHNR and CDR2 is FQNEAQ (reference sequence). CDR3 length equals 15 residues. The CDR3: CASNLLAGYPDTQYF. CDR3 coding DNA: TGTGCCAGCAACCTCTTAGCGGGATATCCAGATACGCAGTATTTT.

The CDR3 DNA reads TGTGCCATCAGTGAGACGGGCAATCAGCCCCAGCATTTT. Amino acid sequence: CAISETGNQPQHF. The chain links TRBV10-3 to TRBJ1-5; D gene unclear. The CDR3 loop spans 13 amino acids. CDR1 and CDR2 from the germline V gene are ENHRY and SYGVKD. Trimming cost V 2 bases and J 2 bases, with 4 bases left between them.

This clone has only one observation. V is TRBV29-1 and J is TRBJ1-1; D is unclear. Trimming shortened V by 3 bases and J by 1 base, and 6 bases separated the two germline ends. Germline loops: CDR1 SQVTM, CDR2 ANQGSEA. The CDR3 contains 12 residues. In nucleotides, the CDR3 is TGCAGCGTTGACGTCGGGAACACTGAAGCTTTCTTT. Translated: CSVDVGNTEAFF.